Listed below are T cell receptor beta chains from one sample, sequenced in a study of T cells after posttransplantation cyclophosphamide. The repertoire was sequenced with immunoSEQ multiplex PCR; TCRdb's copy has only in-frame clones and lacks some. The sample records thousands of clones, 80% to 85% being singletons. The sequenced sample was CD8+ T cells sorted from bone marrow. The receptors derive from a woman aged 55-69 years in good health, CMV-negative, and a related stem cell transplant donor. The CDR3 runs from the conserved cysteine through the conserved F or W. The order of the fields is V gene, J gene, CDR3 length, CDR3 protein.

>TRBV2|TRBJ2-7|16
CASSNTFGGGIHEQYF
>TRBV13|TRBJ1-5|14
CASSQGAYNQPQHF
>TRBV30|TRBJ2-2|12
CAWKAGPGELFF
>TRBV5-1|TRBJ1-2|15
CASSSPGTGDWGYTF
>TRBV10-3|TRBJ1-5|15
CAISDQGSSNQPQHF
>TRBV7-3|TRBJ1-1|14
CASSLLGTGTEAFF
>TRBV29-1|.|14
CSVLGDSSSNEQYF
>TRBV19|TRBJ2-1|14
CASTTGLAGYEQFF
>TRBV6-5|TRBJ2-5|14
CASSYFGDQETQYF
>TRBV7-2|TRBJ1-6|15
CASSPRGGATSPLHF
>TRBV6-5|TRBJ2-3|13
CCLTRASTDTQYF
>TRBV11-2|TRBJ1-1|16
CASSLAGGKMSTEAFF
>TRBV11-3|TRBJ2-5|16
CASSPGTSVGQETQYF
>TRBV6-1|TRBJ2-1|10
CASRGYEQFF
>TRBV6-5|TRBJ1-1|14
CASGQGHLNTEAFF